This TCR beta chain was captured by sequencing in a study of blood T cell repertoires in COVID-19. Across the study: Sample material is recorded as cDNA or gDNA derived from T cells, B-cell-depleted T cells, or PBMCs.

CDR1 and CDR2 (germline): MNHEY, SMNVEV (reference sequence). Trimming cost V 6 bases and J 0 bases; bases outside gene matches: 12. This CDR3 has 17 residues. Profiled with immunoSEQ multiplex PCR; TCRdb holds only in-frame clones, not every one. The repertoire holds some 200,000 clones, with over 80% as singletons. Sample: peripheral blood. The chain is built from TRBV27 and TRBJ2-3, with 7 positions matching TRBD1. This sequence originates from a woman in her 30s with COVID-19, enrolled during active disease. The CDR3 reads CASRLIPRDRSTDTQYF. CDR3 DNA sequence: TGTGCCAGCAGACTTATTCCCCGGGACAGAAGCACAGATACGCAGTATTTT.